This TCR beta chain derives from a study of T cell clonality in common variable immunodeficiency (dated by TCRdb to the mid-2010s). A distance of 19 bases separates the germline ends of V and J, which lose 3 bases and 4 bases respectively. Per the germline V gene (reference sequence), SGHNT is the CDR1 and YYREEE is the CDR2. Including the terminal cysteine and phenylalanine, the CDR3 comprises 16 residues. The DNA shown is the part of the CDR3 that was read: 39 bases, in frame from base 1. This clone showed up many times. The antigen it binds to is not known. The sequenced fragment ends 3 residues before the CDR3 boundary, so the rest is inferred from the germline J gene. The paper as a whole reports these results and caveats: CVID TCRbeta sequences reportedly showed fewer deletions and N-nucleotide insertions and lacked highly modified clones with 13 or more V deletions. Increased TCRbeta clonality was found in CVID subjects compared with healthy controls (t-test p = 0.018), with the increase being most characteristic of about a third of subjects. Correlations of repertoire features with clinical complications were constrained by heterogeneity among patients within the CVID cohort. It was noted by the authors that sequencing of the repertoires of T cell subpopulations would be needed to clarify the cause of the increased clonality in CVID. Healthy controls shared more TCRbeta clones with each other than CVID subjects shared among themselves (p < 0.0001). Although equal DNA input was used, an average of about 80,000 unique sequences per sample was obtained for controls, compared with approximately 32,000 for CVID samples.

Both CVID patients and healthy controls were predominantly of Caucasian heritage. Heparinized peripheral whole blood samples of about 4.5 to 9 ml were collected from each donor. TCRbeta CDR3 repertoires were sequenced from genomic DNA of adults with common variable immune deficiency (CVID) and healthy adult controls. The control group was made up of roughly 22 healthy adult volunteers (approximately ten male and 12 female) whose ages ranged from roughly 23 to 70 years, with a mean age of about 35. Diluted blood was subjected to density centrifugation over Hypaque 1077 or Ficoll-Paque for isolation of peripheral blood mononuclear cells. Genomic DNA was obtained from unsorted mononuclear cells through either Qiagen column purification or a centrifugation-based method. Equivalent amounts of genomic DNA from CVID and control samples were used as sequencing input. For every sample, a 60 bp segment covering the rearranged TCRbeta CDR3 region was amplified and then sequenced. The immunoSEQ assay, a bias-corrected multiplex PCR combined with high-throughput sequencing, was used for TCRbeta amplification. The study's processing was this. Each unique nucleotide sequence was treated as a clone and annotated with V, D and J genes, copy number and frequency. Sequences were labeled productive if in frame, and non-productive if out of frame or containing stop codons. As previously described, clonality was computed from Shannon's entropy. The predicted amino acid sequences of productive clones were used to derive the mean CDR3 Kyte-Doolittle hydropathy. Hierarchical clustering of scaled V gene usage was performed with the R hclust function using Manhattan distance and complete linkage. Clone sharing by CDR3 amino acid sequence was assessed by resampling 12 repertoires per group over 100 rounds. The repertoires were searched for fewer than 75 published EBV-specific TCRbeta sequences and some 250 published CMV-specific TCRbeta sequences. A couple of CVID samples yielding fewer than 10,000 sequences were excluded from analysis, leaving fewer than 50 CVID repertoires. Sourced from immuneACCESS, this table was stored by TCRdb with only in-frame sequences that have V and J called. A share of the clones is absent; for the studies checked, an unresolved V gene accounts for under half, and the remainder has no known explanation. The DNA gave D and trimming, while V, J and clone size come from that table. This sample has approximately 34,000 clones in the table, none counted a single time. Approximately 0.94% of the sample lies in the top ten.

The source is a person aged 18-70 years in good health. In this chain, TRBV5-4 is recombined with TRBJ1-2; TRBD1 might be the D gene, on 6 matching bases. The sequenced sample consisted of peripheral blood mononuclear cells. The part of the CDR3 DNA that was read is TGTGCCAGCAGCTCACCCGGACAGTTACTACTCTATGGC. The translation is CASSSPGQLLLYG. The whole CDR3 sequence is CASSSPGQLLLYGYTF. Supplemented by the reference TRBV5-4 and TRBJ1-2 proteins around the CDR3, the complete variable domain is ETGVTQSPTHLIKTRGQQVTLRCSSQSGHNTVSWYQQALGQGPQFIFQYYREEENGRGNFPPRFSGLQFPNYSSELNVNALELDDSALYLCASSSPGQLLLYGYTFGSGTRLTVV.